This T cell receptor beta chain was recorded in a study of blood T cell repertoires in COVID-19. Background on the study: The United States, Italy and Spain provided the acute and convalescent COVID-19 samples. PBMCs, B-cell-depleted T cells, or T cells provided the cDNA or gDNA that made up the material.

The CDR3 length is 15 residues. CDR1 is SGHRS and CDR2 is YFSETQ in the germline V gene. V was cut by 4 bases and J by 1 base, with 14 bases left in between. Authors' data handling: Scientists estimated how many nucleated cells there were by amplifying reference gene primers. Clones were read by immunoSEQ multiplex PCR, and TCRdb kept only the in-frame ones, dropping some. D and trimming were read from the DNA, whereas the V and J calls and clone size are those reported in that table. The table lists 170,000 or so clones, 60% to 80% of them singletons. The V and J genes are TRBV5-1 and TRBJ1-1; D possibly corresponds to TRBD1 (6 bases). This clonotype was obtained from a woman in her sixties or seventies with acute or convalescent COVID-19. Material for sequencing was peripheral blood. CDR3: CASSSLVGANTEAFF. CDR3 DNA sequence: TGCGCCAGCAGCAGTCTGGTGGGGGCGAACACTGAAGCTTTCTTT.